The rows below give T cell receptor beta chains drawn from one sample of a study of blood T cell repertoires in COVID-19. Clones were read by immunoSEQ multiplex PCR, and TCRdb kept only the in-frame ones, dropping some. The repertoire holds some 180,000 clones, with more than 75% as singletons. The sequenced sample was peripheral blood. Receptor source: a man aged 40-50 years with active or convalescent COVID-19. Each CDR3 is given with its conserved first and last residue. A D gene is named only where the DNA matches it firmly. Some rows have no size entry. The others give once, few or many, or a class for an expanded clone.

v_call: TRBV7-2
j_call: TRBJ1-1
clone_size: NA
d_call: NA
cdr3_aa: CASSLRPGKGTEAFF
cdr3_nt: TGTGCCAGCAGCCTACGACCGGGGAAAGGGACTGAAGCTTTCTTT

v_call: TRBV19
j_call: TRBJ1-2
clone_size: NA
d_call: NA
cdr3_aa: CASSILSSGGYTF
cdr3_nt: TGTGCCAGTAGTATTTTGTCCAGCGGGGGCTACACCTTC

v_call: TRBV6-5
j_call: TRBJ1-1
clone_size: NA
d_call: TRBD1
cdr3_aa: CASSPDRGKAFF
cdr3_nt: TGTGCCAGCAGTCCGGACAGGGGAAAAGCTTTCTTT

v_call: TRBV12-3/TRBV12-4
j_call: TRBJ2-3
clone_size: NA
d_call: TRBD2
cdr3_aa: CASSLSTSPQDF
cdr3_nt: TGTGCCAGCAGTTTATCGACTAGCCCACAAGATTTT

v_call: TRBV28
j_call: TRBJ1-3
clone_size: NA
d_call: NA
cdr3_aa: CASTIAGNTIYF
cdr3_nt: TGTGCCAGCACCATCGCGGGAAACACCATATATTTT

v_call: TRBV10-3
j_call: TRBJ1-1
clone_size: NA
d_call: TRBD1
cdr3_aa: CAISGGTGNFNEAFF
cdr3_nt: TGTGCCATCAGTGGAGGGACAGGGAACTTTAATGAAGCTTTCTTT

v_call: TRBV5-1
j_call: TRBJ1-2
clone_size: few
d_call: NA
cdr3_aa: CASSFGGAYGYTF
cdr3_nt: TGCGCCAGCAGCTTTGGGGGCGCTTATGGCTACACCTTC

v_call: TRBV12-5
j_call: TRBJ1-4
clone_size: NA
d_call: NA
cdr3_aa: CASGLVLAAGIDEKLFF
cdr3_nt: TGTGCTAGTGGTTTGGTACTAGCGGCAGGGATCGATGAAAAACTGTTTTTT

v_call: TRBV30
j_call: TRBJ1-1
clone_size: NA
d_call: NA
cdr3_aa: CAWSPGLLNTEAFF
cdr3_nt: TGTGCCTGGAGTCCGGGACTTTTGAACACTGAAGCTTTCTTT

v_call: TRBV10-2
j_call: TRBJ1-3
clone_size: NA
d_call: NA
cdr3_aa: CASSPELSSGNTIYF
cdr3_nt: TGCGCCAGCAGCCCCGAGTTATCCTCTGGAAACACCATATATTTT

v_call: TRBV7-6
j_call: TRBJ1-6
clone_size: NA
d_call: NA
cdr3_aa: CASNSVPRQNYNSPLHF
cdr3_nt: TGTGCCAGCAACAGTGTCCCGAGACAGAACTATAATTCACCCCTCCACTTT

v_call: TRBV7-9
j_call: TRBJ2-3
clone_size: NA
d_call: NA
cdr3_aa: CAGVGVGDTQYF
cdr3_nt: TGTGCCGGTGTTGGAGTGGGAGATACGCAGTATTTT

v_call: TRBV19
j_call: TRBJ2-3
clone_size: NA
d_call: NA
cdr3_aa: CASTVGGSTDTQYF
cdr3_nt: TGTGCCAGTACGGTGGGGGGAAGCACAGATACGCAGTATTTT

v_call: TRBV5-1
j_call: TRBJ2-7
clone_size: NA
d_call: NA
cdr3_aa: CASSLVTPRRATYEQYF
cdr3_nt: TGCGCCAGCAGCTTGGTAACACCCCGGAGGGCAACCTACGAGCAGTACTTC

v_call: TRBV30
j_call: TRBJ1-6
clone_size: NA
d_call: NA
cdr3_aa: CAWSQPPAGQENSPLHF
cdr3_nt: TGTGCCTGGAGCCAACCCCCCGCGGGGCAGGAGAATTCACCCCTCCACTTT

v_call: TRBV19
j_call: TRBJ2-7
clone_size: NA
d_call: NA
cdr3_aa: CASSSGSNYEQYF
cdr3_nt: TGTGCCAGTAGTAGCGGGTCCAACTACGAGCAGTACTTC

v_call: TRBV19
j_call: TRBJ1-3
clone_size: NA
d_call: NA
cdr3_aa: CASSSPGNTIYF
cdr3_nt: TGTGCCAGTAGTTCTCCTGGAAACACCATATATTTT

v_call: TRBV5-6
j_call: TRBJ1-2
clone_size: NA
d_call: TRBD1
cdr3_aa: CASSSAGGFRYGYTF
cdr3_nt: TGTGCCAGCAGCTCAGCAGGGGGCTTTCGGTATGGCTACACCTTC

v_call: TRBV19
j_call: TRBJ2-5
clone_size: NA
d_call: TRBD2
cdr3_aa: CASSIVAGQETQYF
cdr3_nt: TGTGCCAGTAGTATTGTAGCGGGTCAGGAGACCCAGTACTTC

v_call: TRBV19
j_call: TRBJ1-1
clone_size: NA
d_call: NA
cdr3_aa: CATREEGRGTEAFF
cdr3_nt: TGTGCCACAAGGGAGGAGGGGCGGGGTACTGAAGCTTTCTTT